These T cell receptor beta chains were read from a single sample in a study of CD8 T cells in Susac syndrome. MiXCR, run by TCRdb on the immunoSEQ multiplex PCR reads, gives a single entry per CDR3 protein. The table has approximately 120,000 distinct CDR3 sequences, around 96% seen once. Sequencing was carried out using CD8+ T cells from PBMCs. All receptors come from a human donor with Susac syndrome. Both conserved end residues are part of each CDR3. D genes are given only for firm matches. Clone size appears in some rows only: once, few, many, or a class for an expanded clone.

clone_size: .; d_call: TRBD1; v_call: TRBV7-3; j_call: TRBJ1-3; cdr3_nt: TGTGCCAGCAGCTTTAATCTGTGGACAGGGCCTACCTCTGGAAACACCATATATTTT; cdr3_aa: CASSFNLWTGPTSGNTIYF
clone_size: .; d_call: TRBD2; v_call: TRBV6-6; j_call: TRBJ2-1; cdr3_nt: TGTGCCAGCAGTTTTTGGCCTAGCGGGACGGAGCAGTTCTTC; cdr3_aa: CASSFWPSGTEQFF
clone_size: .; d_call: .; v_call: TRBV14; j_call: TRBJ2-1; cdr3_nt: TGTGCCAGCAGCGGGCCGGGAGCCCAGTTCTTC; cdr3_aa: CASSGPGAQFF
clone_size: .; d_call: TRBD1; v_call: TRBV20-1; j_call: TRBJ1-2; cdr3_nt: TGCAGTGCTAGAGCTCATCCGGGACAGGTGCCGGGTGGCTACACCTTC; cdr3_aa: CSARAHPGQVPGGYTF
clone_size: .; d_call: .; v_call: TRBV2; j_call: TRBJ1-1; cdr3_nt: TGTGCCAGCTACTTTCAGGGGAACACTGAAGCTTTCTTT; cdr3_aa: CASYFQGNTEAFF
clone_size: .; d_call: .; v_call: TRBV12-3/TRBV12-4; j_call: TRBJ2-2; cdr3_nt: TGTGCCAGTTTGCTCTCTGGGGAGCTGTTTTTT; cdr3_aa: CASLLSGELFF
clone_size: .; d_call: .; v_call: TRBV20-1; j_call: TRBJ2-2; cdr3_nt: TGCAGTGCTAGAGCCCCTGTCCGCGGGGACACCGGGGAGCTGTTTTTT; cdr3_aa: CSARAPVRGDTGELFF
clone_size: .; d_call: TRBD1; v_call: TRBV29-1; j_call: TRBJ1-2; cdr3_nt: TGCAGCGTTGCGGCCGAGGGGACAGGGACCTATGGCTACACCTTC; cdr3_aa: CSVAAEGTGTYGYTF
clone_size: .; d_call: .; v_call: TRBV6-5; j_call: TRBJ1-2; cdr3_nt: TGTGCCAGCAGTTATTACGGAGCGGATGGCTACACCTTC; cdr3_aa: CASSYYGADGYTF
clone_size: .; d_call: .; v_call: TRBV7-2; j_call: TRBJ2-1; cdr3_nt: TGTGCCAGCAGCGGCTGGCGGGACAATGAGCAGTTCTTC; cdr3_aa: CASSGWRDNEQFF
clone_size: .; d_call: .; v_call: TRBV27; j_call: TRBJ2-1; cdr3_nt: TGTGCCAGCAGTTTAGTCACCCTGAACAATGAGCAGTTCTTC; cdr3_aa: CASSLVTLNNEQFF
clone_size: .; d_call: TRBD1; v_call: TRBV30; j_call: TRBJ2-6; cdr3_nt: TGTGCCTGGCTCGGACAGGGTGGTGGGGCCAACGTCCTGACTTTC; cdr3_aa: CAWLGQGGGANVLTF
clone_size: .; d_call: .; v_call: TRBV4-2; j_call: TRBJ2-2; cdr3_nt: TGTGCCAGCAGCCAAGAAAGTGGAGTTGGTACCGGGGAGCTGTTTTTT; cdr3_aa: CASSQESGVGTGELFF
clone_size: .; d_call: TRBD1; v_call: TRBV19; j_call: TRBJ1-2; cdr3_nt: TGTGCCAGTAGTACAAGACAGGGATTAGTCTATGGCTACACCTTC; cdr3_aa: CASSTRQGLVYGYTF
clone_size: .; d_call: .; v_call: TRBV6-2/TRBV6-3; j_call: TRBJ2-7; cdr3_nt: TGTGCCAGCAGTTACGCGGACGGGTCCTACGAGCAGTACTTC; cdr3_aa: CASSYADGSYEQYF
clone_size: .; d_call: TRBD2; v_call: TRBV12-3/TRBV12-4; j_call: TRBJ2-1; cdr3_nt: TGTGCCAGCAGTTTCGAACCGGGACTAGCGGGACTATCCTACAATGAGCAGTTCTTC; cdr3_aa: CASSFEPGLAGLSYNEQFF
clone_size: .; d_call: .; v_call: TRBV4-1; j_call: TRBJ2-7; cdr3_nt: TGCGCCAGCAGCCGCATGGGACTTAGAAACGAGCAGTACTTC; cdr3_aa: CASSRMGLRNEQYF
clone_size: .; d_call: .; v_call: TRBV19; j_call: TRBJ2-1; cdr3_nt: TGTGCCAGTAGTCCAAGGGGTGATGATAATGAGCAGTTCTTC; cdr3_aa: CASSPRGDDNEQFF
clone_size: .; d_call: .; v_call: TRBV7-6; j_call: TRBJ2-5; cdr3_nt: TGTGCCAGCAGCCACGGGCGGGAGACCCAGTACTTC; cdr3_aa: CASSHGRETQYF
clone_size: .; d_call: .; v_call: TRBV3-1; j_call: TRBJ1-1; cdr3_nt: TGTGCCAGCAGCCAAGATCCGGGCGGAGTGAACACTGAAGCTTTCTTT; cdr3_aa: CASSQDPGGVNTEAFF
clone_size: .; d_call: TRBD1; v_call: TRBV3-1; j_call: TRBJ1-1; cdr3_nt: TGTGCCAGCAGCCGCGACAGGGAGGCTTTCTTT; cdr3_aa: CASSRDREAFF
clone_size: .; d_call: .; v_call: TRBV27; j_call: TRBJ1-4; cdr3_nt: TGTGCCAGCAGTTTATCGAGGGGTAATGAAAAACTGTTTTTT; cdr3_aa: CASSLSRGNEKLFF
clone_size: few; d_call: .; v_call: TRBV5-1; j_call: TRBJ2-7; cdr3_nt: TGCGCCAGCAGCTTTTCCGGTTCGGAGCAGTACTTC; cdr3_aa: CASSFSGSEQYF
clone_size: .; d_call: .; v_call: TRBV27; j_call: TRBJ1-4; cdr3_nt: TGTGCCAGCAGTTTATCCGGGAGCGGTGAAAAACTGTTTTTT; cdr3_aa: CASSLSGSGEKLFF
clone_size: .; d_call: .; v_call: TRBV2; j_call: TRBJ2-1; cdr3_nt: TGTGCCAGCAGTCCTACCTTATATCGGGGTGATGAGCAGTTCTTC; cdr3_aa: CASSPTLYRGDEQFF
clone_size: .; d_call: .; v_call: TRBV5-1; j_call: TRBJ1-2; cdr3_nt: TGCGCCAGCAGCCCGGGGAGGGGAGCTGGTGGCTACACCTTC; cdr3_aa: CASSPGRGAGGYTF
clone_size: .; d_call: .; v_call: TRBV4-3; j_call: TRBJ2-7; cdr3_nt: TGCGCCAGCAGCCAAGATAAAGACACCTCCTACGAGCAGTACTTC; cdr3_aa: CASSQDKDTSYEQYF
clone_size: once; d_call: TRBD1; v_call: TRBV29-1; j_call: TRBJ2-7; cdr3_nt: TGCAGCGTGATTATGGGACAGGGTGGCCACGAGCAGTACTTC; cdr3_aa: CSVIMGQGGHEQYF
clone_size: once; d_call: .; v_call: TRBV12-3/TRBV12-4; j_call: TRBJ1-5; cdr3_nt: TGTGCCAGCAGTCCCGGGACGTTTAGCGGGCAGCCCCAGCATTTT; cdr3_aa: CASSPGTFSGQPQHF
clone_size: .; d_call: TRBD1; v_call: TRBV6-5; j_call: TRBJ2-1; cdr3_nt: TGTGCCAGCAGCCCCCGGAGACAGGGGGCCTATGAGCAGTTCTTC; cdr3_aa: CASSPRRQGAYEQFF
clone_size: .; d_call: TRBD2; v_call: TRBV15; j_call: TRBJ2-7; cdr3_nt: TGTGCCACCAGCAGAGGACTAGCGGGGAGACCCTACGAGCAGTACTTC; cdr3_aa: CATSRGLAGRPYEQYF
clone_size: once; d_call: .; v_call: TRBV12-3/TRBV12-4; j_call: TRBJ2-5; cdr3_nt: TGTGCCAGCAGTTTCCCAGGGGCGGGGGAGACCCAGTACTTC; cdr3_aa: CASSFPGAGETQYF
clone_size: .; d_call: .; v_call: TRBV27; j_call: TRBJ1-5; cdr3_nt: TGTGCCAGCAGCCCTTCTGACAGGTCTCAGCCCCAGCATTTT; cdr3_aa: CASSPSDRSQPQHF
clone_size: .; d_call: .; v_call: TRBV5-6; j_call: TRBJ2-6; cdr3_nt: TGTGCCAGCAGCTTGGTTTCGGGCTCTGGGGCCAACGTCCTGACTTTC; cdr3_aa: CASSLVSGSGANVLTF
clone_size: .; d_call: .; v_call: TRBV27; j_call: TRBJ2-7; cdr3_nt: TGTGCCAGCAGTTACGGACCTGCGAGTTACGAGCAGTACTTC; cdr3_aa: CASSYGPASYEQYF
clone_size: .; d_call: .; v_call: TRBV3-1; j_call: TRBJ1-2; cdr3_nt: TGTGCCAGCAGCCAAGTAAGCTATGGCTACACCTTC; cdr3_aa: CASSQVSYGYTF
clone_size: .; d_call: .; v_call: TRBV19; j_call: TRBJ2-1; cdr3_nt: TGTGCCAGTAGTAGTTCGGTTGAGCAGTTCTTC; cdr3_aa: CASSSSVEQFF
clone_size: .; d_call: TRBD1; v_call: TRBV12-3/TRBV12-4; j_call: TRBJ1-1; cdr3_nt: TGTGCCAGCAGTCCCCCTCCGCGGACAGGGGCTCCGAACACTGAAGCTTTCTTT; cdr3_aa: CASSPPPRTGAPNTEAFF
clone_size: .; d_call: .; v_call: TRBV12-3/TRBV12-4; j_call: TRBJ2-1; cdr3_nt: TGTGCCAGCAGTGGGTCAGGGCTTGAGCAGTTCTTC; cdr3_aa: CASSGSGLEQFF
clone_size: .; d_call: .; v_call: TRBV6-1; j_call: TRBJ2-1; cdr3_nt: TGTGCCAGCAGTGACGGGGATTCCTACAATGAGCAGTTCTTC; cdr3_aa: CASSDGDSYNEQFF
clone_size: .; d_call: .; v_call: TRBV11-2; j_call: TRBJ1-1; cdr3_nt: TGTGCCAGCAGCTACACAAGGGAACCTTTCTTT; cdr3_aa: CASSYTREPFF
clone_size: .; d_call: TRBD1; v_call: TRBV4-1; j_call: TRBJ2-7; cdr3_nt: TGCGCCAGCAGCCAAGACGGGTGGGACAGTTCCTACGAGCAGTACTTC; cdr3_aa: CASSQDGWDSSYEQYF
clone_size: .; d_call: .; v_call: TRBV27; j_call: TRBJ1-1; cdr3_nt: TGTGCCAGCAGTCCCGACGACCAGCCGGGCACTGAAGCTTTCTTT; cdr3_aa: CASSPDDQPGTEAFF
clone_size: .; d_call: TRBD1; v_call: TRBV5-4; j_call: TRBJ1-2; cdr3_nt: TGTGCCAGCAGCTCGGACAGGGTTATTGGCTACACCTTC; cdr3_aa: CASSSDRVIGYTF
clone_size: .; d_call: .; v_call: TRBV12-3/TRBV12-4; j_call: TRBJ2-2; cdr3_nt: TGTGCCAGCAGCCCTGGTTGGGTTGCGACCGGGGAGCTGTTTTTT; cdr3_aa: CASSPGWVATGELFF
clone_size: .; d_call: TRBD1; v_call: TRBV20-1; j_call: TRBJ2-5; cdr3_nt: TGCAGTGCTAGGTGGCCAGGGGGCGCGGAGACCCAGTACTTC; cdr3_aa: CSARWPGGAETQYF
clone_size: .; d_call: .; v_call: TRBV29-1; j_call: TRBJ1-1; cdr3_nt: TGCAGCGTTGGCAGGGGTGACACTGAAGCTTTCTTT; cdr3_aa: CSVGRGDTEAFF
clone_size: .; d_call: .; v_call: TRBV13; j_call: TRBJ2-1; cdr3_nt: TGTGCCAGCAGCTCCGACAACGGGAATGAGCAGTTCTTC; cdr3_aa: CASSSDNGNEQFF
clone_size: .; d_call: .; v_call: TRBV20-1; j_call: TRBJ2-3; cdr3_nt: TGCAGTGTCAGGGGGCGACCGGGGGGTGGAGGGGATACGCAGTATTTT; cdr3_aa: CSVRGRPGGGGDTQYF